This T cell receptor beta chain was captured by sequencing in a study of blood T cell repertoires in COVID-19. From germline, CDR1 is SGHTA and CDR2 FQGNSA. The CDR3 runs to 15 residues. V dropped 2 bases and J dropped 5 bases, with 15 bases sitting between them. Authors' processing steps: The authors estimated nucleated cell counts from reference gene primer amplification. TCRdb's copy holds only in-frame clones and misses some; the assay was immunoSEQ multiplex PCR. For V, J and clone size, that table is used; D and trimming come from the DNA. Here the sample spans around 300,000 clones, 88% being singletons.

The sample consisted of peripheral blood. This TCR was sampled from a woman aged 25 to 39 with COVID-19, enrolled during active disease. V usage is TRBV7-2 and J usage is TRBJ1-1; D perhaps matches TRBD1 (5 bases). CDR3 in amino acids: CASSLHGGGVTEAFF. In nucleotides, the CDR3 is TGTGCCAGCAGCTTACACGGGGGAGGTGTTACTGAAGCTTTCTTT.